Following are 30 T cell receptor beta chains from one sample sequenced in a study of blood T cell repertoires in COVID-19. TCRdb keeps only in-frame clones here, not all; method: immunoSEQ multiplex PCR. This table has about 40,000 clones, approximately 80% appearing once. The material sequenced was peripheral blood. The receptors stem from a human donor with acute or convalescent COVID-19. The donor label of this sample is uncertain.

This chain connects TRBV27 to TRBJ1-5, with D possibly being TRBD1 (5 bases). The CDR3 sequence is 15 residues long. V was pared by 9 bases and J by 2 bases, with 17 bases between. The germline V gene has CDR1 MNHEY and CDR2 SMNVEV (reference sequence). CDR3: CASVSKPGGNQPQHF. CDR3 in DNA: TGTGCCAGTGTATCCAAACCGGGGGGCAATCAGCCCCAGCATTTT.

V is TRBV5-1 and J is TRBJ2-3; D possibly corresponds to TRBD1 (6 bases). CDR1 is SGHRS, CDR2 YFSETQ, per germline. The ends were cut back, 5 bases at V and 2 bases at J, with 15 bases in the middle. The CDR3 runs to 15 residues. CDR3 residues: CASRYPGQLTDTQYF. CDR3 DNA sequence: TGCGCCAGCAGATACCCGGGACAACTCACAGATACGCAGTATTTT.

This chain uses TRBV10-3 with TRBJ1-6; weak D call: TRBD1 (5 bases). Germline V gives CDR1 ENHRY, CDR2 SYGVKD. The CDR3 covers 14 residues. V was clipped by 2 bases and J by 7 bases, with 9 bases between them. This CDR3 is CAISEGRENSPLHF. The CDR3 DNA reads as TGTGCCATCAGTGAGGGCAGGGAAAATTCACCCCTCCACTTT.

The V and J genes are TRBV7-3 and TRBJ2-1; 14 bases are shared with TRBD2. The V gene end was trimmed by 3 bases and the J gene end by 0 bases; junction bases not matched to a gene: 7. The CDR3 consists of 19 residues. Germline values: CDR1 SGHTA, CDR2 FQGTGA. CDR3: CASSFHGLAGGSSYNEQFF. The CDR3 DNA is TGTGCCAGCAGCTTTCACGGACTAGCGGGAGGCAGCTCCTACAATGAGCAGTTCTTC.

V gene TRBV6-6 combines with J gene TRBJ2-3; 7 bases align to TRBD1. CDR1 and CDR2 from the germline V gene are MNHNY and SVGAGI (reference sequence). V lost 7 bases, J lost 0 bases, and 4 bases stayed unmatched. This CDR3 contains 14 residues. The CDR3 is CASTDRVSTDTQYF. The DNA of the CDR3 is TGTGCCAGCACCGACAGGGTCAGCACAGATACGCAGTATTTT.

V is TRBV10-3 and J is TRBJ2-5; maybe TRBD1 (5 bases). CDR1 is ENHRY, CDR2 SYGVKD, per germline. V lost 3 bases to trimming and J lost 5 bases, with 22 bases between them. The CDR3 sequence is 17 residues long. CDR3 in DNA: TGTGCCATCAGTGACTCTAGGGCAGGGCCTCTCGGGGAGACCCAGTACTTC. It encodes CAISDSRAGPLGETQYF.

The CDR3 coding sequence is TGTGCCAGCAGCCAAGTCGTTACCGGGACAGGGTCTTACAATGAGCAGTTCTTC. It specifies CASSQVVTGTGSYNEQFF. J is TRBJ2-1 and V is TRBV3-1 (or the pseudogene TRBV3-2); TRBD1 aligns across 9 bases. The length of the CDR3 is 18 residues. Unmatched junction bases numbered 11, after V lost 1 base and J lost 4 bases. CDR1 and CDR2 from the germline V gene are LGHDT and YNNKEL (reference sequence).

J is TRBJ1-2 and V is TRBV5-4; perhaps TRBD1 as D (6 bases). Germline V gene data show CDR1 as SGHNT and CDR2 as YYREEE (reference sequence). Trimming removed 4 bases at V and 2 bases at J, with 15 bases between. The CDR3 sequence is 15 residues long. CDR3 coding DNA: TGTGCCAGCAGCCATTCGGGGGGGGCGAACTATGGCTACACCTTC. As protein: CASSHSGGANYGYTF.

This sequence joins TRBV2 and TRBJ2-3; tentative D call: TRBD2 (6 bases). Trimming took off 1 base at V and 7 bases at J, with 18 bases between the two ends. CDR3 length: 16 amino acids. The germline gives CDR1 SNHLY, CDR2 FYNNEI. The CDR3 DNA reads as TGTGCCAGCAGTGAAGGGGACTTATCAAGTGTGTATACGCAGTATTTT. It encodes CASSEGDLSSVYTQYF.

This clone showed up just a few times. The chain links TRBV19 to TRBJ1-3; D uncertain. Germline loops: CDR1 LNHDA, CDR2 SQIVND (reference sequence). The CDR3 has 15 residues. Trimming pared 3 bases from V and 0 bases from J, leaving 9 bases between. The CDR3 sequence: CASSISFRSGNTIYF. As DNA, the CDR3 is TGTGCCAGTAGTATTAGCTTTCGCTCTGGAAACACCATATATTTT.

V usage is TRBV4-2 and J usage is TRBJ2-7; TRBD1 aligns across 8 bases. Unmatched junction bases numbered 2, after V lost 0 bases and J lost 1 base. The CDR3 runs to 15 residues. Germline loops: CDR1 LGHNA, CDR2 YNFKEQ. The CDR3 sequence is CASSQDQGASYEQYF. Here the CDR3 DNA reads TGTGCCAGCAGCCAAGATCAGGGGGCATCCTACGAGCAGTACTTC.

CDR3 in amino acids: CASSQAGSSYEQYF. The DNA of the CDR3 is TGTGCCAGCAGCCAAGCGGGGAGCTCCTACGAGCAGTACTTC. The chain uses TRBV3-1 (or the pseudogene TRBV3-2) and TRBJ2-7; a weak D match, TRBD2 (5 bases). The V end was cut by 1 base, the J end by 0 bases, with 7 bases between. CDR1 and CDR2 (germline): LGHDT, YNNKEL (reference sequence). The CDR3 is made up of 14 amino acids.

This clone has more than one count but fewer than ten. The rearrangement joins TRBV19 to TRBJ1-6; TRBD1 agrees at 8 bases. CDR3 size: 14 residues. Germline lookup yields CDR1 LNHDA and CDR2 SQIVND (reference sequence). The V segment lost 7 bases and the J segment 9 bases; nucleotides outside the gene matches: 8. The DNA of the CDR3 is TGTGCCAGTAATCCGGGGACAGGAGGTTCACCCCTCCACTTT. Translation: CASNPGTGGSPLHF.

The chain has TRBV18 and TRBJ2-1; D may be TRBD1 (5 bases). V lost 0 bases and J lost 2, with 8 bases in between. The CDR3 is made up of 15 amino acids. The germline V gene has CDR1 KGHSH and CDR2 LQKENI. This CDR3 is CASSPPQGTYNEQFF. The CDR3, as DNA: TGTGCCAGCTCACCACCCCAGGGTACCTACAATGAGCAGTTCTTC.

This sequence joins TRBV7-9 and TRBJ1-1, with 8 positions matching TRBD1. V gave up 3 bases and J gave up 2 bases; unmatched junction bases: 5. The germline V gene has CDR1 SEHNR and CDR2 FQNEAQ (reference sequence). This CDR3 is built from 15 residues. In DNA, the CDR3 is TGTGCCAGCAGCTTCCCGACAGGGGCCAACACTGAAGCTTTCTTT. Translated, it gives CASSFPTGANTEAFF. Full variable domain (outside the CDR3, taken from reference TRBV7-9 and TRBJ1-1): DTGVSQNPRHKITKRGQNVTFRCDPISEHNRLYWYRQTLGQGPEFLTYFQNEAQLEKSRLLSDRFSAERPKGSFSTLEIQRTEQGDSAMYLCASSFPTGANTEAFFGQGTRLTVV.

This chain joins TRBV29-1 and TRBJ2-1, with 9 bases aligning to TRBD2. J was trimmed by 8 bases and V by 7 bases; bases with no gene match: 15. Germline V CDR1 and CDR2: SQVTM, ANQGSEA. The CDR3 is 15 amino acids. CDR3: CSAGRSGSGGDEQFF. As DNA, the CDR3 is TGCAGCGCCGGGCGTAGCGGGAGTGGTGGCGATGAGCAGTTCTTC.

The chain uses TRBV19 and TRBJ2-5, with 7 bases aligning to TRBD1. This CDR3 region has 14 residues. V shed 8 bases, J shed 5 bases, and the junction held 11 bases outside the gene matches. Looked up from germline, CDR1 is LNHDA and CDR2 is SQIVND (reference sequence). The CDR3: CASRDSGETETQYF. As DNA, the CDR3 is TGTGCCAGTCGGGACAGTGGGGAGACGGAGACCCAGTACTTC.

The DNA of the CDR3 is TGCAGCGCTGGGACAGGGGCCAAAAACATTCAGTACTTC. As protein: CSAGTGAKNIQYF. The chain recombines TRBV29-1 with TRBJ2-4; 9 bases match TRBD1. CDR3 length: 13 amino acids. Germline V gives CDR1 SQVTM, CDR2 ANQGSEA. V was pared by 7 bases and J by 1 base, with 2 bases of the junction left unmatched.

The rearrangement joins TRBV12-3 or TRBV12-4 to TRBJ1-2, with TRBD1 matching over 9 bases. The CDR3 totals 13 residues. With V trimmed by 3 bases and J by 4 bases, 0 bases remained unmatched. The CDR3 region has the DNA TGTGCCAGCAGTTTGACAGGGGGCTATGGCTACACCTTC. Its protein is CASSLTGGYGYTF.

This clone has only one observation. This chain joins TRBV9 and TRBJ2-1, with 11 bases aligning to TRBD1. The CDR3 totals 16 residues. Germline V gene lookup returns CDR1 SGDLS and CDR2 YYNGEE. The trim removed 4 bases at V and 4 bases at J, leaving 7 bases unmatched. The CDR3 bases are TGTGCCAGCAGCCCTAGGGGGACAGGGGGATACAATGAGCAGTTCTTC. Protein product: CASSPRGTGGYNEQFF.

This sequence joins TRBV24-1 and TRBJ2-1; TRBD1 matches 7 bases. From germline, CDR1 is KGHDR and CDR2 SFDVKD. V gave up 5 bases and J gave up 9 bases; unmatched junction bases: 12. The length of the CDR3 is 15 residues. DNA for the CDR3: TGTGCCACCAGTGCCGGGACAGCTCCCTTGGGTGAGCAGTTCTTC. It encodes CATSAGTAPLGEQFF.

This chain joins TRBV7-9 and TRBJ2-7; 7 bases map to TRBD1. Germline CDR1 is SEHNR and CDR2 is FQNEAQ (reference sequence). The CDR3 runs to 14 residues. V shed 1 base, J shed 3 bases, and the junction held 3 bases outside the gene matches. The CDR3 is CASSLGQGLYEQYF. The DNA of the CDR3 is TGTGCCAGCAGCTTAGGACAGGGTCTCTACGAGCAGTACTTC.

The chain links TRBV7-9 to TRBJ2-5, with D unresolved. The length of the CDR3 is 17 residues. Trimming removed 2 bases at V and 4 bases at J, with 20 bases between. The germline V gene has CDR1 SEHNR and CDR2 FQNEAQ (reference sequence). CDR3 coding DNA: TGTGCCAGCAGCTTACGGCTGACCGCCCTGTCTAGAGAGACCCAGTACTTC. As protein: CASSLRLTALSRETQYF. The full variable domain, completed using reference TRBV7-9 and TRBJ2-5, is DTGVSQNPRHKITKRGQNVTFRCDPISEHNRLYWYRQTLGQGPEFLTYFQNEAQLEKSRLLSDRFSAERPKGSFSTLEIQRTEQGDSAMYLCASSLRLTALSRETQYFGPGTRLLVL.

J is TRBJ1-2 and V is TRBV6-5; 7 bases are a match to TRBD1. Germline CDR1 reads MNHEY; CDR2 reads SVGAGI. This CDR3 region has 12 residues. The J segment lost 10 bases and the V segment lost 5 bases, leaving 7 bases of the junction unmatched. The CDR3 region is CASSPRDRNYTF. CDR3 nucleotides: TGTGCCAGCAGTCCCCGGGACAGAAACTACACCTTC.

The chain joins TRBV5-1 to TRBJ2-1; maybe TRBD2 (6 bases). With 1 base removed from V and 1 base from J, the gap between germline ends came to 12 bases. The CDR3 runs 16 residues. Germline CDR1 is SGHRS and CDR2 is YFSETQ. For the CDR3, the DNA is TGCGCCAGCAGCTTGATTGGAGGGAGGTCCTACAATGAGCAGTTCTTC. Amino acid sequence: CASSLIGGRSYNEQFF.

V and J are TRBV7-8 and TRBJ1-3, with D possibly TRBD1 on 6 matching bases. The CDR3 is 17 residues long. In germline, CDR1 is SGHVS, CDR2 FQNEAQ. V lost 4 bases and J 4 bases, leaving 20 bases between the germline ends. The CDR3 DNA reads as TGTGCCAGCAGCTCCCTCCAGGCGGGGGCGCGAGGAAACACCATATATTTT. Protein product: CASSSLQAGARGNTIYF.

The chain combines TRBV3-1 (or the pseudogene TRBV3-2) with TRBJ2-5; D may be TRBD2 (7 bases). The CDR3 consists of 18 residues. Trimming pared 1 base from V and 4 bases from J, leaving 22 bases between. In germline, CDR1 is LGHDT, CDR2 YNNKEL (reference sequence). In DNA, the CDR3 is TGTGCCAGCAGCCAAGCGGCGTTGGGGCGGGGGCCCCGAGAGACCCAGTACTTC. Translating gives CASSQAALGRGPRETQYF.

The chain uses TRBV7-9 and TRBJ2-1, with TRBD2 matching over 10 bases. Trimming removed 7 bases from V and 10 bases from J; junction bases left unmatched: 13. CDR1 and CDR2 from the germline V gene are SEHNR and FQNEAQ (reference sequence). This CDR3 region has 15 residues. This CDR3 is CASNQPASGGGEQFF. Here the CDR3 DNA reads TGTGCCAGCAACCAACCGGCTAGCGGGGGTGGCGAGCAGTTCTTC.

The chain recombines TRBV14 with TRBJ1-2, with 7 bases identical to TRBD1. The germline V gene has CDR1 SGHDN and CDR2 FVKESK. This CDR3 spans 13 amino acids. V gave up 4 bases and J gave up 4 bases; unmatched junction bases: 3. This chain's CDR3 is CASSLQGTYGYTF. Written as DNA, the CDR3 is TGTGCCAGCAGCCTACAGGGGACCTATGGCTACACCTTC.

The chain recombines TRBV3-1 (or the pseudogene TRBV3-2) with TRBJ1-2, with TRBD1 identical over 8 bases. CDR1 is LGHDT and CDR2 is YNNKEL in the germline V gene (reference sequence). V was pared by 1 base and J by 8 bases, with 9 bases of the junction left unmatched. The CDR3 has 15 residues. The CDR3 reads CASSQGTGLVKGYTF. CDR3 nucleotides: TGTGCCAGCAGCCAAGGGACAGGGTTAGTTAAGGGCTACACCTTC.